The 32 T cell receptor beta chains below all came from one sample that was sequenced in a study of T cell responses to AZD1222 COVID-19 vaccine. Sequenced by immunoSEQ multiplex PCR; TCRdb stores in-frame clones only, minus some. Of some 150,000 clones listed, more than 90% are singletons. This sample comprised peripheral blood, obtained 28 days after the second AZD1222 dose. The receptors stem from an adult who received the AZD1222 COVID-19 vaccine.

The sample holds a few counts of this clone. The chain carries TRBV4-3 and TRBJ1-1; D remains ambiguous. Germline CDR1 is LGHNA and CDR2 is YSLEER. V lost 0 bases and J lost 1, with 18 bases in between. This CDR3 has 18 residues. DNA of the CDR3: TGCGCCAGCAGCCAAGAAGCCCTCGGCGGGTTTAGGAACACTGAAGCTTTCTTT. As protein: CASSQEALGGFRNTEAFF.

CDR3 protein: CASRTSSWDTQYF. The CDR3 coding sequence is TGTGCCAGCAGGACTAGCTCGTGGGATACGCAGTATTTT. The chain combines TRBV7-2 with TRBJ2-3, with TRBD2 matching over 7 bases. V gave up 6 bases and J gave up 6 bases; unmatched junction bases: 6. This CDR3 comprises 13 residues. Germline-derived CDR1 and CDR2 are SGHTA and FQGNSA.

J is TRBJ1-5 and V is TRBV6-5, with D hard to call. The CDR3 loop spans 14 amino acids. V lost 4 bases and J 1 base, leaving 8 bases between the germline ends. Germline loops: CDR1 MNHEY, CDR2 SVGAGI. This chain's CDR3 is CASSLSGSNQPQHF. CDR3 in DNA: TGTGCCAGCAGTTTATCGGGAAGCAATCAGCCCCAGCATTTT.

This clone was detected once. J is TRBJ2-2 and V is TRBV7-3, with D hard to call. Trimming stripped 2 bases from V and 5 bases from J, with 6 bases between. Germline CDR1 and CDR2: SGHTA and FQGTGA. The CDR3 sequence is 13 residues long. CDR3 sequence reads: CASSLFPTGELFF. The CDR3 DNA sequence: TGTGCCAGCAGCTTATTTCCGACCGGGGAGCTGTTTTTT.

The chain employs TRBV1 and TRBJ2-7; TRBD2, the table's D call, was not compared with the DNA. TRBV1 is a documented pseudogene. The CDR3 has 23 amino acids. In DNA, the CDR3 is TGCACCAGCAGCCACCTCTCACCTGCTAGCGGGAGTGGTCACCCCGAAAGCTCCTACGAGCAGTACTTC. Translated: CTSSHLSPASGSGHPESSYEQYF.

The CDR3 bases are TGTGCCAGCAGCTTAAGCCCACAGCACACCGGGGAGCTGTTTTTT. Residues: CASSLSPQHTGELFF. This rearrangement joins TRBV7-2 to TRBJ2-2; D gene uncertain. The CDR3 sequence is 15 residues long. Germline V gene sequence: CDR1 SGHTA, CDR2 FQGNSA. With 2 bases removed from V and 3 bases from J, the gap between germline ends came to 10 bases.

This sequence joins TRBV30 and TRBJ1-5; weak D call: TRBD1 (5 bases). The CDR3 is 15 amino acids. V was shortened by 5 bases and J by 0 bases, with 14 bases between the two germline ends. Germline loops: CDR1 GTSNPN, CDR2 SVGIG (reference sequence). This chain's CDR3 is CAWGAEAGSNQPQHF. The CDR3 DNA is TGTGCCTGGGGGGCGGAGGCAGGTAGCAATCAGCCCCAGCATTTT.

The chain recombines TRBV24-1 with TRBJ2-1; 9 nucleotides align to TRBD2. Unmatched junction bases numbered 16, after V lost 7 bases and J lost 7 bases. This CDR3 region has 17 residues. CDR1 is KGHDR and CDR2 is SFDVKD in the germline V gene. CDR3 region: CATSGREGNPSWNEQFF. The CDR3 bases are TGTGCCACCAGCGGGCGGGAGGGTAATCCCTCTTGGAATGAGCAGTTCTTC.

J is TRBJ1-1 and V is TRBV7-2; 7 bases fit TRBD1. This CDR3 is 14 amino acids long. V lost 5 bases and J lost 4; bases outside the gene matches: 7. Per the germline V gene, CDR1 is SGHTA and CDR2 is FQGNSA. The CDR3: CASSLDRVATEAFF. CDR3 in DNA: TGTGCCAGCAGCCTAGACAGGGTTGCCACTGAAGCTTTCTTT.

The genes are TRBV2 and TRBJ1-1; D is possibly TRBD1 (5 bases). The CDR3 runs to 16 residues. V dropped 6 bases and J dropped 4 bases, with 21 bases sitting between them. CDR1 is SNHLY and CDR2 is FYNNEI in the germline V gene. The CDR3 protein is CASRNAGSSWGTEAFF. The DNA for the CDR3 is TGTGCCAGCAGAAACGCAGGGAGTTCATGGGGCACTGAAGCTTTCTTT.

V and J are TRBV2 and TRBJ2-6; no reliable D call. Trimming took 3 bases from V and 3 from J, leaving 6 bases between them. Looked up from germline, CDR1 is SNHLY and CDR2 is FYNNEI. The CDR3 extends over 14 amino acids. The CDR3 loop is CASSDVDGANVLTF. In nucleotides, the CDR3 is TGTGCCAGCAGTGATGTAGATGGGGCCAACGTCCTGACTTTC.

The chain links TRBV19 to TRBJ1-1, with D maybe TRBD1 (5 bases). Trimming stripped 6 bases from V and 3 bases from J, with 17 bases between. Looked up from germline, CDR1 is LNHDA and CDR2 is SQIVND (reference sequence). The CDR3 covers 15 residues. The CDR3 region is CASRLGHMEYTEAFF. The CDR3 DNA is TGTGCCAGTAGGCTCGGACACATGGAGTACACTGAAGCTTTCTTT.

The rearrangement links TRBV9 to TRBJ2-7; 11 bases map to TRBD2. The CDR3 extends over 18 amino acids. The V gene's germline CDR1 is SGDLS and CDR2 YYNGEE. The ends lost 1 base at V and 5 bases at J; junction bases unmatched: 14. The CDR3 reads CASSVRIRLAGIEDEQYF. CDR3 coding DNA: TGTGCCAGCAGCGTACGAATAAGACTAGCGGGAATTGAAGACGAGCAGTACTTC.

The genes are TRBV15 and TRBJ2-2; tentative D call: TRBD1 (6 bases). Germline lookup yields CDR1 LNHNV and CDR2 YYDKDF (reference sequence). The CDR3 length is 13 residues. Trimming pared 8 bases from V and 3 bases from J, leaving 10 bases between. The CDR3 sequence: CATPRGDTGELFF. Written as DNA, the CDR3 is TGTGCCACCCCCAGGGGTGACACCGGGGAGCTGTTTTTT.

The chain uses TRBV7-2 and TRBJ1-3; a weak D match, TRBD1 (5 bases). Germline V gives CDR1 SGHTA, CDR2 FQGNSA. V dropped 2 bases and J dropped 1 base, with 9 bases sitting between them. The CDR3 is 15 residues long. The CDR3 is CASSLWQGSGNTIYF. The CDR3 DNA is TGTGCCAGCAGCTTATGGCAGGGTTCTGGAAACACCATATATTTT.

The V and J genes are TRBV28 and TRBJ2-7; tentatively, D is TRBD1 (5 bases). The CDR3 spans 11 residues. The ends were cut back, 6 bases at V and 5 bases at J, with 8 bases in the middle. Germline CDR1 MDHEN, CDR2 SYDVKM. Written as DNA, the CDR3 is TGTGCCAGCAGCAGGGTTCACGAGCAGTACTTC. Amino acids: CASSRVHEQYF.

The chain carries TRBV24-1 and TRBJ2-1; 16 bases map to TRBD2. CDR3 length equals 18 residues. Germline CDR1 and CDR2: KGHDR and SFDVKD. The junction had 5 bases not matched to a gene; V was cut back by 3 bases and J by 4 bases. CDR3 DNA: TGTGCCACCAGTGATCGAGGGACTAGCGGGAGGGCATACAATGAGCAGTTCTTC. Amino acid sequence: CATSDRGTSGRAYNEQFF.

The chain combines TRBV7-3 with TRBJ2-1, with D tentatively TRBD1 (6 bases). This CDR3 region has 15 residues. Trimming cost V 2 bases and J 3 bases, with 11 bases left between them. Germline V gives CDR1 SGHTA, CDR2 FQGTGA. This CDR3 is CASSLDGTLYNEQFF. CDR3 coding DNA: TGTGCCAGCAGCTTAGACGGGACACTCTACAATGAGCAGTTCTTC. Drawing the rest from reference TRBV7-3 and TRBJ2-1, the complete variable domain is GAGVSQTPSNKVTEKGKYVELRCDPISGHTALYWYRQSLGQGPEFLIYFQGTGAADDSGLPNDRFFAVRPEGSVSTLKIQRTERGDSAVYLCASSLDGTLYNEQFFGPGTRLTVL.

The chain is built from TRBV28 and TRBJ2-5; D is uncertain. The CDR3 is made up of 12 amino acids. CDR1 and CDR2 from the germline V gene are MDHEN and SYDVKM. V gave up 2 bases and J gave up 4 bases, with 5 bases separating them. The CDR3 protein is CASSLVSETQYF. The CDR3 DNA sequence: TGTGCCAGCAGTTTAGTATCAGAGACCCAGTACTTC.

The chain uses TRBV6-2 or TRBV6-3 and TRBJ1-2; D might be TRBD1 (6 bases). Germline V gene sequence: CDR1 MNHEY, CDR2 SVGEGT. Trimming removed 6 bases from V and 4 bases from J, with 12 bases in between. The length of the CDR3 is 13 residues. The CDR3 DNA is TGTGCCAGCAGCCGAGGGGGGAGCTATGGCTACACCTTC. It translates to CASSRGGSYGYTF.

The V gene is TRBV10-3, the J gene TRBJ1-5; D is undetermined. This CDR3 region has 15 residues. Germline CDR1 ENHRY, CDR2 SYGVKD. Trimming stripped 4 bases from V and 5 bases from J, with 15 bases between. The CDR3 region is CAISAGPTTDQPQHF. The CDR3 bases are TGTGCCATCAGTGCGGGCCCGACGACGGATCAGCCCCAGCATTTT.

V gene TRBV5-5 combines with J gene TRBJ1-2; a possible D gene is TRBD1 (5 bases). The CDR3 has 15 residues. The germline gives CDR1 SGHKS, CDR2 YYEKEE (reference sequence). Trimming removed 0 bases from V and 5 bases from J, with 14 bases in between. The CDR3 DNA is TGTGCCAGCAGCTTGGAGCGGGCCCCAGGGTATGGCTACACCTTC. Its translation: CASSLERAPGYGYTF.

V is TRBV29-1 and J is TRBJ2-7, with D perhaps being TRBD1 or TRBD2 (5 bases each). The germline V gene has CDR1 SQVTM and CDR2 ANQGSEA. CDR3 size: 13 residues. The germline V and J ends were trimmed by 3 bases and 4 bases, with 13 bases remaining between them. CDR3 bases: TGCAGCGTTGAGTGGACTGACAGTTACGAGCAGTACTTC. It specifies CSVEWTDSYEQYF.

The CDR3 region has the DNA TGTGCCAGTAGTTCCGGACAGGGGGCCGGAGGCTACACCTTC. It encodes CASSSGQGAGGYTF. V gene TRBV19 combines with J gene TRBJ1-2; TRBD1 aligns across 11 bases. The CDR3 is 14 residues long. The V segment lost 5 bases and the J segment 8 bases; nucleotides outside the gene matches: 7. CDR1 LNHDA and CDR2 SQIVND come from the germline V gene (reference sequence). Filled out from reference TRBV19 and TRBJ1-2, the complete variable domain reads DGGITQSPKYLFRKEGQNVTLSCEQNLNHDAMYWYRQDPGQGLRLIYYSQIVNDFQKGDIAEGYSVSREKKESFPLTVTSAQKNPTAFYLCASSSGQGAGGYTFGSGTRLTVV.

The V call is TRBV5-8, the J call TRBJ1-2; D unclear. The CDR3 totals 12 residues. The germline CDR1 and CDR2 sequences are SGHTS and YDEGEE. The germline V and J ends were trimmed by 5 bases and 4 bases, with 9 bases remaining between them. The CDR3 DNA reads TGTGCCAGCAGACTTGTCGTCTATGGCTACACCTTC. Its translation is CASRLVVYGYTF.

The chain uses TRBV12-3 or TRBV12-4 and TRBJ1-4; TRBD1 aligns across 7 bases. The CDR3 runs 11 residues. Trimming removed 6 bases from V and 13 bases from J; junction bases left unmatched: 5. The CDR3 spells CASSLDRLLFF. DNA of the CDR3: TGTGCCAGCAGCCTGGACAGGTTACTGTTTTTT.

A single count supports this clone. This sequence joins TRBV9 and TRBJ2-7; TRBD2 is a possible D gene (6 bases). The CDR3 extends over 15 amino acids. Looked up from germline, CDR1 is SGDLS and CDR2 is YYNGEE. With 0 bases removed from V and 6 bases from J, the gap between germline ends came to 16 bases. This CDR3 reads CASSVEAGIGSEQYF. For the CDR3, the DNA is TGTGCCAGCAGCGTAGAGGCGGGGATTGGAAGCGAGCAGTACTTC.

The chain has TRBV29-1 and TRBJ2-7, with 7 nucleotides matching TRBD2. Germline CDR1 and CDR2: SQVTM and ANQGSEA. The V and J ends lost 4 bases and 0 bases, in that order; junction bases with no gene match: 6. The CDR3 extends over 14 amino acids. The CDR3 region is CSVVGGSPSYEQYF. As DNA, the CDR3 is TGCAGCGTTGTTGGCGGGAGCCCCTCCTACGAGCAGTACTTC.

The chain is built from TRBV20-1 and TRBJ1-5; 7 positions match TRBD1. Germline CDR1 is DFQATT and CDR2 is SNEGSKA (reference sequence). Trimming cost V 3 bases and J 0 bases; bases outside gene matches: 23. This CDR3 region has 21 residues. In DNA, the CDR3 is TGCAGTGCTAGTACCCTCCGGGACAGAGCCGAACCTTACCTTAGCAATCAGCCCCAGCATTTT. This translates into CSASTLRDRAEPYLSNQPQHF.

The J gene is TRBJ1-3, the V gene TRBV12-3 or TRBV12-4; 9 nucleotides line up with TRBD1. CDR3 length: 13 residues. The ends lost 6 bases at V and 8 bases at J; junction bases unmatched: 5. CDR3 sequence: CASRADRGHTIYF. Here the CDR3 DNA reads TGTGCCAGCAGAGCGGACAGGGGACACACCATATATTTT.

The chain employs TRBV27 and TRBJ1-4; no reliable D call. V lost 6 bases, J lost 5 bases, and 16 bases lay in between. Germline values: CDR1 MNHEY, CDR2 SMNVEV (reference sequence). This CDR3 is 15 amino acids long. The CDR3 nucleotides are TGTGCCAGCAGCCGAGGCGGGCCCACAAATGAAAAACTGTTTTTT. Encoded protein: CASSRGGPTNEKLFF.

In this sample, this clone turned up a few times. CDR3 protein: CASGLMTSAPYNEQFF. CDR3 in DNA: TGTGCTAGTGGTTTGATGACTAGCGCTCCCTACAATGAGCAGTTCTTC. This rearrangement joins TRBV12-5 to TRBJ2-1; 8 bases are a match to TRBD2. The CDR3 has 16 residues. V shed 2 bases, J shed 2 bases, and the junction held 5 bases outside the gene matches. Per the germline V gene, CDR1 is LGHNT and CDR2 is FRNRAP.